Given below is one T cell receptor beta chain in context. The data originate from a study of blood T cell repertoires in COVID-19. For the study at large: Collection of acute and convalescent COVID-19 samples took place in the United States, Italy and Spain. T cells, B-cell-depleted T cells, or PBMCs provided the cDNA or gDNA that served as material.

Per the original data handling: Nucleated cell counts were estimated from reference gene primer amplification. Sequencing used immunoSEQ multiplex PCR; TCRdb keeps in-frame clones, though not all of them. The V and J calls and clone size are taken from that table; D and trimming were inferred from the DNA. The table lists about 91,000 clones, more than 70% of them singletons. The CDR3 runs to 15 residues. Trimming shortened V by 0 bases and J by 9 bases, and 15 bases separated the two germline ends. CDR1 and CDR2 (germline): SGHAT, FQNNGV. This rearrangement joins TRBV11-2 to TRBJ2-1; possible D gene TRBD1, 6 bases. Input material: peripheral blood. This sequence was found in a woman older than 75 with active COVID-19. The CDR3 sequence: CASSLERGTKIEQFF. The CDR3 nucleotides read TGTGCCAGCAGCTTAGAGAGGGGGACCAAGATTGAGCAGTTCTTC.